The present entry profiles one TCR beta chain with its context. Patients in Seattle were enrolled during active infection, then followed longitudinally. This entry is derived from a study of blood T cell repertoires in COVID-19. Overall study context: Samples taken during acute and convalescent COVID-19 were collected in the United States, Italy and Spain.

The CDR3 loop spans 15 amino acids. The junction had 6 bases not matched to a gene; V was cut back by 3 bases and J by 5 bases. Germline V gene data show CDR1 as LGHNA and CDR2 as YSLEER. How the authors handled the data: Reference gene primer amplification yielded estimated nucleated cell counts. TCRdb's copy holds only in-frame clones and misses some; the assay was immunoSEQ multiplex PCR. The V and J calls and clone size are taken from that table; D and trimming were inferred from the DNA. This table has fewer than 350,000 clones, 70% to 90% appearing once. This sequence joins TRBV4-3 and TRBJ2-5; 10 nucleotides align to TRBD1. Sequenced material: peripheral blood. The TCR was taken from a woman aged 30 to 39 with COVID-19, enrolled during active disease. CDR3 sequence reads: CASSQGSDRGETQYF. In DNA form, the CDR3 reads TGCGCCAGCAGCCAGGGCTCGGACAGGGGGGAGACCCAGTACTTC.